This record covers a single TCR beta chain. Its antigen is not known. This record belongs to a study of persistence of HIV-infected CD4 T cells. Findings of the study overall: TCR analyses could not target the rare provirus-carrying CMV-responding cells.

Cells were stimulated with overlapping HIV-1 Gag 15-mer peptides. Memory cells lacking CD40L and CD69 with high CD45RO were sorted. These HIV-1-infected adults initiated suppressive ART in chronic infection. Trimming pared 1 base from V and 14 bases from J, leaving 16 bases between. CDR1 LGHNA and CDR2 YSLEER come from the germline V gene. This CDR3 has 13 amino acids. The libraries were made with immunoSEQ version 4 in survey mode. Only in-frame clones appear in the TCRdb table, and some are missing; sequencing was by immunoSEQ multiplex PCR. This sample carries tens of thousands of clones, 70% to 80% of them seen once, and the ten largest clones take 13% to 15%.

The TCR originated in an adult man with HIV who was CMV-seropositive. The rearrangement links TRBV4-3 to TRBJ2-3, with D perhaps TRBD2 (6 bases). The specimen was CD4+ T cells sorted from PBMCs after 18-hour stimulation, collected from a patient who received antiretroviral therapy. CDR3 bases: TGCGCCAGCAGCCAAGTAACGGGACTGGCACGGTATTTT. Translated: CASSQVTGLARYF.